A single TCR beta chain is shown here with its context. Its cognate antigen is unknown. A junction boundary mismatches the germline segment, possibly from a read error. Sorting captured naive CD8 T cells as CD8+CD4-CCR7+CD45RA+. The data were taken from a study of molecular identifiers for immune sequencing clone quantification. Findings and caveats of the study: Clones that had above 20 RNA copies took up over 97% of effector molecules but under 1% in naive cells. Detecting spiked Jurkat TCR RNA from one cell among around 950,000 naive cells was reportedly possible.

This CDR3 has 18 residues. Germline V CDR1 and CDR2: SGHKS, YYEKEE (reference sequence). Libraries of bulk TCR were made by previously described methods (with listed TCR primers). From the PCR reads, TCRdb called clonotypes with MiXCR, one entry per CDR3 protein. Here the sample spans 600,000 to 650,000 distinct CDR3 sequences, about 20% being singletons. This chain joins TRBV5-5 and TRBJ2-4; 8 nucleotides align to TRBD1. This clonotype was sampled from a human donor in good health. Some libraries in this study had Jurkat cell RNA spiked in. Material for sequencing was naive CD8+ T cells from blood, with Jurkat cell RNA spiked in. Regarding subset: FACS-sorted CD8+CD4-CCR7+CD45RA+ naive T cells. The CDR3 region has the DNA TGTGCCAGCAGCCCTAGGGACAGGAATACCCTACGGGGGCAAATTCAGTATTTC. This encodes CASSPRDRNTLRGQIQYF.